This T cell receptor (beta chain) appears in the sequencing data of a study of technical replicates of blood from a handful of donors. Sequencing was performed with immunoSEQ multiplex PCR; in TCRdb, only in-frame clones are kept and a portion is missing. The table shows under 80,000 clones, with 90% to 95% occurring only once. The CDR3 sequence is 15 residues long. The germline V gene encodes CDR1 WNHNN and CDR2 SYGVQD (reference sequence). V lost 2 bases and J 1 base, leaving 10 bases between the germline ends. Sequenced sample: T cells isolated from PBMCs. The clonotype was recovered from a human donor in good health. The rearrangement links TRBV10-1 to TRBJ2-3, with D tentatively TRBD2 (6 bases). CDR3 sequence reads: CASSENGGGTDTQYF. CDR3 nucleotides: TGCGCCAGCAGTGAGAACGGCGGGGGCACAGATACGCAGTATTTT.